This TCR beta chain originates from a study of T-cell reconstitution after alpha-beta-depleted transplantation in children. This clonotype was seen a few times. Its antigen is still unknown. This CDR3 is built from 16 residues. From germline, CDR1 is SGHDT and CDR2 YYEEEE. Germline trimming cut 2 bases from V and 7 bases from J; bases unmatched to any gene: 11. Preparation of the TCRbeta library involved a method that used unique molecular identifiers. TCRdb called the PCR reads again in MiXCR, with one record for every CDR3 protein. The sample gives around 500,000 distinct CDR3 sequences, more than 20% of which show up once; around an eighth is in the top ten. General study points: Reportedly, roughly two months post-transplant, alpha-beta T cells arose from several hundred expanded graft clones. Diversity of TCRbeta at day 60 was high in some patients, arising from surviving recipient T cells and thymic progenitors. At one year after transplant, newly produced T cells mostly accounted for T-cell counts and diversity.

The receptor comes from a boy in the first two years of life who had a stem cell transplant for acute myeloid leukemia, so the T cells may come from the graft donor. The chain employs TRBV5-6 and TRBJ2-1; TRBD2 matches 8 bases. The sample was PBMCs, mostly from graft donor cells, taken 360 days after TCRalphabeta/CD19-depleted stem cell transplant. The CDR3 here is CASSLWIGGAVNEQFF. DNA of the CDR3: TGTGCCAGCAGCTTATGGATCGGGGGGGCGGTTAATGAGCAGTTCTTC.